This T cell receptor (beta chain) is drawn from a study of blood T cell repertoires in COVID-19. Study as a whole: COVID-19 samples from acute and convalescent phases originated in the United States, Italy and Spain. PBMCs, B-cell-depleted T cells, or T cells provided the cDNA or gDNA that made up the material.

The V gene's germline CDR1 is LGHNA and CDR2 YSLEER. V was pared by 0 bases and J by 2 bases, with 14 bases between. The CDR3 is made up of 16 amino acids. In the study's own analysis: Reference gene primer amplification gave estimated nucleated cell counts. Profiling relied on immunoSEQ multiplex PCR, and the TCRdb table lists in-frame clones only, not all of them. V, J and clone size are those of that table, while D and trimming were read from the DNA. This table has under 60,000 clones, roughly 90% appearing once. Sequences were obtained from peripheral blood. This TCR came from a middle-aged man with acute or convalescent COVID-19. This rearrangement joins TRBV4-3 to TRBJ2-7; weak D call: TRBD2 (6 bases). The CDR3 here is CASSQDGGSGTYEQYF. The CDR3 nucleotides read TGCGCCAGCAGCCAAGATGGAGGTAGCGGTACCTACGAGCAGTACTTC.